This TCR beta chain appears in the sequencing data of a study of shared clonotypes between healthy human individuals (dated by TCRdb to 2020 to 2022). Context from the whole study: The cohort included a few men and a couple of women between 18 and 49 years of age. For each donor, CD4 naive and CD4 memory were each run on three plates, CD8 naive on two plates, and CD8 memory on one plate. Blood TCR repertoires of roughly five healthy adults were deeply sequenced to estimate repertoire size and the extent of clonotype sharing between individuals. To increase sequencing depth and limit assay-specific biases, TCR repertoire library preparation and sequencing were carried out by different laboratories using diverse techniques. Between about 0.85 and 9.5 billion PBMCs per donor were obtained by leukapheresis.

Between the V and J ends, shortened by 0 bases and 1 base respectively, the junction contains 16 bases. Looking up the germline V gene yields CDR1 SGDLS and CDR2 YYNGEE. CDR3 length: 17 amino acids, cysteine to phenylalanine. The read is trimmed to its CDR3 DNA, 51 bases read in frame from base 1. The donors were healthy, HIV-negative adults who had no recently reported acute infections or vaccinations. Every donor was a Caucasian adult residing in Nashville, Tennessee, USA. CD4+ T cells were enriched by magnetic negative selection, after which naive cells were positively selected on CD45RA and the negative fraction was taken as the memory subset. After blood collection by leukapheresis, PBMCs were isolated using Ficoll-Histopaque density gradient centrifugation and then cryopreserved in the vapor phase of liquid nitrogen. Purity and quantity of every magnetically sorted T cell population were checked by analytical flow cytometry. Each sorted fraction had its genomic DNA isolated and then quantified by UV absorbance on a Nanodrop 2000c.

Using the deep immunoSEQ assay, TCR CDR3 regions were amplified from genomic DNA by multiplex PCR. For each cell subset, the extracted genomic DNA was distributed evenly across all wells of several immunoSEQ 96-well plates, and each plate served as one replicate. For sorted subsets, 150 to 250 ng of genomic DNA, equivalent to 30,000 or so T cell genomes, went into each replicate PCR. Purified libraries were measured with a Qubit 3.0 fluorometer, size-checked on a Bioanalyzer 2100, and measured again with the KAPA Library Quantification kit. A separate single-read 150-cycle Illumina NextSeq 550 flow cell was used to sequence each immunoSEQ 96-well plate. The authors processed their data as follows. Because the immunoSEQ output included only junctional sequences and no quality scores, the filtering could not be the same as the filtering used for full-length reads. Sequences were annotated with PyIR, a Python wrapper for IgBLAST v1.9, and V/J genes and CDR3 were assigned using IMGT germline references. Reads were removed for weak V/J assignments (E-value above 1e-6), missing CDR3, stop codons, out-of-frame junctions, or ambiguous translated residues. V3J clonotypes were defined as sequences sharing the same inferred V gene, J gene, and CDR3 amino acid sequence. To compute the percentage overlap between repertoires, the number of shared unique clonotypes was divided by the size of the smaller repertoire. Repertoire richness was assessed with RTK rarefaction, the Chao1 estimator, and Recon v2.1 estimates of unobserved clonotypes. Generation probabilities for all TCRbeta clonotypes obtained by the gDNA method from a handful of donors were computed using OLGA. The immuneACCESS repertoire file appears here via TCRdb, limited to in-frame rearrangements. These files lack a portion of the clones; in checked studies, under half of the deficit traces to unresolved V genes, and the cause of the others is not known. V, J and clone size derive from that table, while D and trimming were established from the DNA sequence. The sample table holds about 1.1 million clones, of which around 78% were seen once. The ten largest clonotypes hold 0.4% to 0.55% of the sample.

With respect to this clone: Its antigen specificity is not known. The sample holds no much larger clone one base away, and base qualities are not on file.

Study-wide conclusions, independent of this receptor: Incomplete sequencing was indicated by rarefaction of sorted-subset datasets, despite the large sequencing depth. Pairwise subsampling led to the expectation that sequencing depth would affect the degree of clonotype sharing among donors. Naive subsets generally had larger estimated clonotype richness than memory subsets did. Compared with non-shared clonotypes, the clonotypes found in all four sorted-subset donors had higher generation probabilities. The small number of donors limited the genetic and exposure-history diversity represented. Roughly 5% of naive CD4, 3.5% of naive CD8, approximately 2.2% of memory CD4, and 0.35% to 0.4% of memory CD8 clonotypes were shared across several donors. Only blood was sampled, and tissue TCR repertoires likely differ from those in blood.

Sequenced: memory CD4+ T cells from PBMCs. Interpreted using the paper, the cell subset or site label stands for: CD45RA-negative fraction. This TCR was sampled from a young man in good health. Some clones in this sample may be carry-over from other donors' samples. The rearranged chain carries TRBV9 and TRBJ1-1; the D gene assignment is ambiguous. The base sequence is TGTGCCAGCAGCGTAGGGAGGGCTACGAGGTGGAACACTGAAGCTTTCTTT. This gives the protein CASSVGRATRWNTEAFF.